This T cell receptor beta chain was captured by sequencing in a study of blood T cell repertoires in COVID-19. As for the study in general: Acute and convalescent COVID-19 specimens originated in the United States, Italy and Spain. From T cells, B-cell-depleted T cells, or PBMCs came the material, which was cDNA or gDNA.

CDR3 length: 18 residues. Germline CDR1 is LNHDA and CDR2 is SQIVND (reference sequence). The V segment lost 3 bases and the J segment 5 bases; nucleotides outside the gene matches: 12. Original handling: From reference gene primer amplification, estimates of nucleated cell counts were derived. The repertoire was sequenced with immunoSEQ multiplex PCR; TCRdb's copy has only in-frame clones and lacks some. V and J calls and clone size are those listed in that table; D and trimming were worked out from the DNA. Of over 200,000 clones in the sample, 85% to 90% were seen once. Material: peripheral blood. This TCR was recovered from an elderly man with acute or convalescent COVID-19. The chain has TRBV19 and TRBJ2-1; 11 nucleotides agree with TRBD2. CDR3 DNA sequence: TGTGCCAGTAGTATTACTGGGACTAGCGGTTATTGGGACAATGAGCAGTTCTTC. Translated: CASSITGTSGYWDNEQFF.